This T cell receptor (beta chain) is drawn from a study of early T cells in non-severe SARS-CoV-2 infection. Background on the study: The chains were unpaired, and the sequenced material was bulk RNA from unsorted whole blood.

Molecules of cDNA were individually given unique molecular identifiers that were attached to them. TCRdb reanalysed the 5' RACE reads using MiXCR and keeps one entry per CDR3 protein. Among around 52,000 distinct CDR3 sequences listed, roughly 6.5% were seen once. Study results and limitations: Anti-spike CD8 responses were favored in VDJdb matching, and private and CD4 specificities were missed.

This clonotype has ten or more counts. The antigen remains undetermined. This sequence was found in an adult who was a healthcare worker with PCR-confirmed SARS-CoV-2 infection or an uninfected control (not recorded which). Sequencing was performed on whole blood.

The CDR3 coding sequence is TGTGCCAGCAGCCAAGTTGGGACCGCGTTGACTCATGAGCAGTTCTTC. This translates into CASSQVGTALTHEQFF. The chain joins TRBV14 to TRBJ2-1, with D possibly called TRBD1 or TRBD2 (5 bases each). CDR1 is SGHDN and CDR2 is FVKESK in the germline V gene. There are 16 residues in the CDR3. Trimming took off 1 base at V and 8 bases at J, with 18 bases between the two ends.